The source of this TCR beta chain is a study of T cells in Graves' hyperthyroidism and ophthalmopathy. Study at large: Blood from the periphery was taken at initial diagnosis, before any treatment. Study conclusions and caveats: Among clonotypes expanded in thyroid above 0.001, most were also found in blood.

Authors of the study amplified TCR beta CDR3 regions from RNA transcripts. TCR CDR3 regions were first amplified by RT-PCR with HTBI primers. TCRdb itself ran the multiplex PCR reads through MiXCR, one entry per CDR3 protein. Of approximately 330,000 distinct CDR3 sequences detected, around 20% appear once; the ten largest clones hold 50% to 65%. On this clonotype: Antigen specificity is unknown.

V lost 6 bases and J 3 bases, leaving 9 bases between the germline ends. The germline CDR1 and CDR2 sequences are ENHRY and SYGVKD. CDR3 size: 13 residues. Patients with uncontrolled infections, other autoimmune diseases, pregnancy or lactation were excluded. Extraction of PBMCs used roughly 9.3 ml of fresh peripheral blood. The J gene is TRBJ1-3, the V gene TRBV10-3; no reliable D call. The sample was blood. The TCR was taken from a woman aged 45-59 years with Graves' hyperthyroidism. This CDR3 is CAIRTGIGNTIYF. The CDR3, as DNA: TGTGCCATCAGGACGGGGATTGGAAACACCATATATTTT.